A selection of T cell receptor beta chains follows, all from one sample in a study of PD-1 blockade in classical Hodgkin lymphoma. Profiled with immunoSEQ multiplex PCR; TCRdb holds only in-frame clones, not every one. The data contain about 150,000 clones, about 81% of them singletons. Sequenced material: peripheral blood mononuclear cells (PBMCs), taken before the second cycle of nivolumab. Every receptor here comes from a human donor with classical Hodgkin lymphoma. The conserved cysteine and the conserved F or W are not part of the CDR3 here.

v_gene | CDR3aa
TRBV7-9 | ASSFVADTEAF
TRBV7-9 | ASSPVNRIGLEKLF
TRBV5-1 | ASSLGQGLAKNIQY
TRBV11-3 | ASSPGLYNEQF
TRBV6-1 | ASSVGRDNSPLH
TRBV6-5 | ASSYGSNQPQH
TRBV2 | ASSGGLRNQPQH
TRBV5-4 | ASSFGGANTIY
TRBV18 | ASSPRGGVGNQPQH
TRBV19 | ASSAMEGGSYEQY
TRBV7-2 | ASSYPMRGETYNEQF
TRBV5-6 | ASSPIAGGIANEQF
TRBV11-3 | ASSLGQGYTDTQY
TRBV2 | ASSRGLGANVLT
TRBV6-6 | ASSYGAPLYEQY
TRBV25-1 | ASSDTGIESYGYT